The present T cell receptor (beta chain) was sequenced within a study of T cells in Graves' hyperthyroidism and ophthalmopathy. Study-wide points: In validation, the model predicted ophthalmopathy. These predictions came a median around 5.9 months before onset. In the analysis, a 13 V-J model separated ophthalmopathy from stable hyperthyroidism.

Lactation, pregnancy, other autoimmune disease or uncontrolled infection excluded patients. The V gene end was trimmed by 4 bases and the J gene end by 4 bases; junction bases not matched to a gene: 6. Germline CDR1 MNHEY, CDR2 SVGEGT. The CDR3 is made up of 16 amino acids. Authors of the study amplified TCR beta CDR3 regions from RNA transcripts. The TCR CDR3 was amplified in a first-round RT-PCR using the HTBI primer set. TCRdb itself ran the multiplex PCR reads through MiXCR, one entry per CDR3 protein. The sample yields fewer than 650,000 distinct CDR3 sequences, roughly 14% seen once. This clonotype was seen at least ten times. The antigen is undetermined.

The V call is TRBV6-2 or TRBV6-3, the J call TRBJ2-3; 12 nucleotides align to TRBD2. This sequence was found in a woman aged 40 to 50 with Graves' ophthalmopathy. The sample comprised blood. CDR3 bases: TGTGCCAGCAGTTCCCGGACTAGCGGGATCGCAGATACGCAGTATTTT. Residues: CASSSRTSGIADTQYF.